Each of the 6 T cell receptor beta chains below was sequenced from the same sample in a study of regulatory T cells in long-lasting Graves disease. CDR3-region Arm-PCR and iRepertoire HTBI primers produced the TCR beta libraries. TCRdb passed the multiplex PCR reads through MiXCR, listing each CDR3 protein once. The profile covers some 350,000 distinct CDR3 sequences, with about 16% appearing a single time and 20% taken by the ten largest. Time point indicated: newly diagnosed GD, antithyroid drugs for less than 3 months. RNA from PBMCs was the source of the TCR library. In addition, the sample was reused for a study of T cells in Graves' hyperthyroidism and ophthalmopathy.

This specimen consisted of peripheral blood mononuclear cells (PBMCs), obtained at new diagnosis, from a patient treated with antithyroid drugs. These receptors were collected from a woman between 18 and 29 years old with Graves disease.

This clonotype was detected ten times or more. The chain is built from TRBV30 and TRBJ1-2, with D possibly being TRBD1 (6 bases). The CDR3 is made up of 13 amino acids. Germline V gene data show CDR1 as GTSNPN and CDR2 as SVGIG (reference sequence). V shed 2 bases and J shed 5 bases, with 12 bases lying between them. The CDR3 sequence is CAWSIGQMYGYTF. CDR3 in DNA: TGTGCCTGGAGTATCGGACAGATGTATGGCTACACCTTC.

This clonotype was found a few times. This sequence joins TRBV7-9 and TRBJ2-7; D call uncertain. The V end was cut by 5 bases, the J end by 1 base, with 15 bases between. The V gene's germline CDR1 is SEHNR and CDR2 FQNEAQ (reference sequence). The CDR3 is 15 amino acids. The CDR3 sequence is CASSPPPATSYEQYF. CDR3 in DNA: TGTGCCAGCAGCCCCCCCCCGGCGACGTCCTACGAGCAGTACTTC.

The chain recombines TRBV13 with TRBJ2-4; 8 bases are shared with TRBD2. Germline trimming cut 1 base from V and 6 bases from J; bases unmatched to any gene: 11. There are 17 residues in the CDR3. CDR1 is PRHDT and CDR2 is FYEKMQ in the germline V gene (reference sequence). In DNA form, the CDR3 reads TGTGCCAGCAGCTTAGCTCTAGCGGGTCTTGGGTTAAACATTCAGTACTTC. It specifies CASSLALAGLGLNIQYF.

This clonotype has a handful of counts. CDR3: CASSAGHGQGAPYEQYF. Written as DNA, the CDR3 is TGCGCCAGCAGCGCAGGGCACGGCCAGGGGGCCCCCTACGAGCAGTACTTC. V gene TRBV5-1 combines with J gene TRBJ2-7; 8 nucleotides agree with TRBD1. CDR1 and CDR2 (germline): SGHRS, YFSETQ. Trimming took 4 bases from V and 2 from J; bases not matched to a gene: 14. The CDR3 has 17 residues.

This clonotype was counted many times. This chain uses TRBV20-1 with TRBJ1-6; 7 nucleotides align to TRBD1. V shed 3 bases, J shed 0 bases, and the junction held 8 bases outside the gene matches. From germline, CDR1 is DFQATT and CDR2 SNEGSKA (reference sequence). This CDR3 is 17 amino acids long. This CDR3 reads CSASQQGSNSYNSPLHF. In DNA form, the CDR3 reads TGCAGTGCTAGTCAACAGGGGTCTAACTCCTATAATTCACCCCTCCACTTT.

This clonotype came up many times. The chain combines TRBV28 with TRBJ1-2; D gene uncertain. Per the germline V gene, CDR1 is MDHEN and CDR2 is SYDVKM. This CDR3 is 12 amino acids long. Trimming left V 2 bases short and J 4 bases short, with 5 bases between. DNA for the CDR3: TGTGCCAGCAGTTTAAAGGCCTATGGCTACACCTTC. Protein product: CASSLKAYGYTF.